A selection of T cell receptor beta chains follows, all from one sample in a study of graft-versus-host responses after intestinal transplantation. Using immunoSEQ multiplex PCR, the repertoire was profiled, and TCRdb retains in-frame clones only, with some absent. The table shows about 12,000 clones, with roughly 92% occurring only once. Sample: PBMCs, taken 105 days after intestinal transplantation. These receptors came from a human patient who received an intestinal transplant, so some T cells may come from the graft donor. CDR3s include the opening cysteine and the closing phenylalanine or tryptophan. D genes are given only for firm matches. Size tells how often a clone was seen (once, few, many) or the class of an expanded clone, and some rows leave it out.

CASSERQANSGNTIYF,TGTGCCAGCAGTGAAAGACAGGCCAACTCTGGAAACACCATATATTTT,.,.,TRBJ1-3,TRBV6-1
CASSPTGGEGGYEQYF,TGTGCCAGCAGTCCGACAGGGGGCGAGGGCGGTTACGAGCAGTACTTC,.,TRBD1,TRBJ2-7,TRBV6-6
CASSADRFSTNEKLFF,TGTGCCAGCAGCGCCGACAGATTTTCAACTAATGAAAAACTGTTTTTT,.,.,TRBJ1-4,TRBV7-2
CASSDSDNNEQFF,TGTGCCAGCAGTGACTCGGACAACAATGAGCAGTTCTTC,.,.,TRBJ2-1,TRBV6-4
CASRRDLALKSNEQFF,TGTGCCAGCAGAAGGGACTTGGCTCTAAAAAGTAATGAGCAGTTCTTC,.,.,TRBJ2-1,TRBV28
CATGWGNSVNYGYTF,TGCGCCACCGGTTGGGGGAACAGTGTCAACTATGGCTACACCTTC,.,.,TRBJ1-2,TRBV10-1
CASSQEGGVYNEQFF,TGTGCCAGCAGCCAAGAAGGAGGGGTTTACAATGAGCAGTTCTTC,.,.,TRBJ2-1,TRBV4-2
CASSPVHANTGELFF,TGTGCCAGCAGCCCCGTCCACGCGAACACCGGGGAGCTGTTTTTT,.,.,TRBJ2-2,TRBV7-3
CASSKWNPSYGYTF,TGTGCCAGCAGTAAATGGAATCCCTCCTATGGCTACACCTTC,.,.,TRBJ1-2,TRBV27
CASSEGLAVLDEQFF,TGTGCCAGCAGTGAAGGACTAGCAGTCCTCGATGAGCAGTTCTTC,few,TRBD2,TRBJ2-1,TRBV6-4
CASSRLRQNRKTYGYTF,TGCGCCAGCAGCCGGCTACGCCAGAACCGAAAGACCTATGGCTACACCTTC,.,.,TRBJ1-2,TRBV4-1
CASSLSGTAWTEAFF,TGTGCCAGCAGTTTATCCGGGACAGCGTGGACTGAAGCTTTCTTT,once,TRBD1,TRBJ1-1,TRBV27
CASSYRAQTWDTEAFF,TGCGCCAGCAGCTACCGGGCCCAAACCTGGGACACTGAAGCTTTCTTT,.,.,TRBJ1-1,TRBV5-1
CASSEAAGGPDTQYF,TGTGCCAGCAGTGAAGCAGCGGGAGGGCCAGATACGCAGTATTTT,.,TRBD2,TRBJ2-3,TRBV6-1
CASSQDWGVSNTGELFF,TGTGCCAGCAGCCAAGATTGGGGTGTTAGTAACACCGGGGAGCTGTTTTTT,once,.,TRBJ2-2,TRBV4-2
CASSQEGRRRGEQYF,TGCGCCAGCAGCCAGGAGGGGCGCCGGAGGGGGGAGCAGTACTTC,.,.,TRBJ2-7,TRBV4-1
CASGFGTSGSREQFF,TGTGCTAGTGGTTTCGGGACTAGCGGGAGTCGCGAGCAGTTCTTC,.,TRBD2,TRBJ2-1,TRBV12-5
CASSGGYPQSRANVLTF,TGTGCCAGCAGCGGTGGGTACCCACAAAGTCGGGCCAACGTCCTGACTTTC,.,.,TRBJ2-6,TRBV7-8
CASSVEGTGNSPLHF,TGTGCCAGCAGCGTAGAGGGGACAGGGAATTCACCCCTCCACTTT,.,TRBD1,TRBJ1-6,TRBV9
CARNSRGQTEAFF,TGTGCCCGTAACTCCAGGGGGCAGACTGAAGCTTTCTTT,once,TRBD1,TRBJ1-1,TRBV30
CASSPPNVKEAFF,TGTGCCAGCTCACCACCCAACGTCAAGGAGGCTTTCTTT,.,.,TRBJ1-1,TRBV18
CASSVGRQALLYGGYTF,TGTGCCAGCAGCGTAGGGAGACAGGCCCTATTATATGGTGGCTACACCTTC,.,.,TRBJ1-2,TRBV9
CASSQVWATNEKLFF,TGCGCCAGCAGCCAAGTATGGGCAACTAATGAAAAACTGTTTTTT,.,.,TRBJ1-4,TRBV4-1
CASSQRESYEQYF,TGTGCCAGCAGCCAAAGAGAATCCTACGAGCAGTACTTC,.,.,TRBJ2-7,TRBV7-2
CASSVLAGVVPPFHNEQFF,TGTGCCAGCAGTGTACTAGCGGGAGTGGTTCCCCCTTTTCACAATGAGCAGTTCTTC,.,TRBD2,TRBJ2-1,TRBV6-1
CASRPTGDSTDTQYF,TGTGCCAGCAGGCCTACAGGGGATAGCACAGATACGCAGTATTTT,.,TRBD1,TRBJ2-3,TRBV6-5
CASSPGRGHEQYF,TGTGCCAGCTCACCGGGAAGGGGCCACGAGCAGTACTTC,.,.,TRBJ2-7,TRBV18
CASSDSEHSPLHF,TGTGCCAGCAGTGACTCGGAGCATTCACCCCTCCACTTT,.,.,TRBJ1-6,TRBV6-4
CASSPGFSSYNEQFF,TGTGCCAGCAGCCCCGGATTCAGCTCCTACAATGAGCAGTTCTTC,once,.,TRBJ2-1,TRBV11-2
CASSLDHRGTDTQYF,TGTGCCAGCAGTTTGGACCATCGGGGCACAGATACGCAGTATTTT,.,.,TRBJ2-3,TRBV2
CASSLGSYYGYTF,TGTGCCAGCAGTTTGGGCAGCTACTATGGCTACACCTTC,.,.,TRBJ1-2,TRBV27
CASSSEIQWVEAFF,TGTGCCAGCAGCTCCGAGATCCAGTGGGTTGAAGCTTTCTTT,.,.,TRBJ1-1,TRBV7-3
CATKGWETQYF,TGTGCCACTAAAGGGTGGGAGACCCAGTACTTC,.,.,TRBJ2-5,TRBV10-3
CASSYSAGNTEAFF,TGTGCCAGCAGCTACTCGGCCGGGAACACTGAAGCTTTCTTT,.,.,TRBJ1-1,TRBV9
CASSKRDRLRSYNSPLHF,TGTGCCAGCAGCAAACGTGACAGGTTACGCTCCTATAATTCACCCCTCCACTTT,.,.,TRBJ1-6,TRBV21-1
CASSYSSASYGYTF,TGTGCCAGCAGTTACTCGAGCGCGAGCTATGGCTACACCTTC,.,.,TRBJ1-2,TRBV6-6
CARCGPGGNMDGYTF,TGTGCCCGGTGCGGCCCCGGGGGAAATATGGATGGCTACACCTTC,.,.,TRBJ1-2,TRBV30
CASSLGPRGGYNEQFF,TGTGCCAGCAGCTTGGGACCGCGCGGGGGATACAATGAGCAGTTCTTC,.,TRBD2,TRBJ2-1,TRBV5-6
CASSDLDWSYEQYF,TGCGCCAGCAGTGATCTTGACTGGTCCTACGAGCAGTACTTC,once,.,TRBJ2-7,TRBV5-1
CASSSGNRDRGLDTQYF,TGTGCCAGCAGCTCAGGGAACCGGGACCGAGGTTTGGATACGCAGTATTTT,.,.,TRBJ2-3,TRBV7-9
CASSTSTVGEAFF,TGTGCCAGCAGTACCTCGACAGTCGGTGAAGCTTTCTTT,once,.,TRBJ1-1,TRBV27
CASTRDRGLSGPPYEQYF,TGTGCCAGCACTAGGGACAGGGGGCTGTCGGGACCCCCCTACGAGCAGTACTTC,.,TRBD1,TRBJ2-7,TRBV7-2
CASSKSGSTYEQYF,TGCGCCAGCAGTAAGTCAGGGTCCACCTACGAGCAGTACTTC,.,.,TRBJ2-7,TRBV5-1
CASSEGLDTGELFF,TGTGCCAGCAGTGAGGGACTAGACACCGGGGAGCTGTTTTTT,.,TRBD2,TRBJ2-2,TRBV6-4
CASGLAAGGYTF,TGTGCCAGCGGCCTGGCAGCGGGGGGCTACACCTTC,.,.,TRBJ1-2,TRBV6-5
CASSRGASSGTDTQYF,TGTGCCAGCAGCCGAGGCGCTAGCAGCGGAACAGATACGCAGTATTTT,.,.,TRBJ2-3,TRBV7-2